This T cell receptor (beta chain) stems from a study of blood T cell repertoires in COVID-19. The CDR3 runs 15 residues. Trimming removed 4 bases from V and 2 bases from J; junction bases left unmatched: 7. In germline, CDR1 is SGHRS, CDR2 YFSETQ. This clone was observed a handful of times. Clones were sequenced by immunoSEQ multiplex PCR, and TCRdb holds only the in-frame ones, with some missing. Of over 300,000 clones in the sample, almost 85% were seen once. The chain is built from TRBV5-1 and TRBJ2-7, with 9 nucleotides matching TRBD1. This TCR was sampled from a human donor in a cohort sampled during active COVID-19. Material: peripheral blood. In nucleotides, the CDR3 is TGCGCCAGCAGCCCCCGGGACAGGGTACCCTACGAGCAGTACTTC. This codes for CASSPRDRVPYEQYF.